The clone carrying this TCR beta chain was seen only a few times. Antigen specificity is unknown. The sample is drawn from a study of CD8 T cells in ankylosing spondylitis. General study findings and limits: Several of the motif variants were reported before in synovial fluid and blood from reactive arthritis. Ankylosing spondylitis blood appeared to carry a characteristic TCR beta motif of roughly eight highly homologous variants. From matched ankylosing spondylitis synovial fluid, disease-linked clones were reportedly recovered at significantly enriched levels.

The CDR3 covers 15 residues. Trimming took 5 bases from V and 7 from J; bases not matched to a gene: 7. The germline CDR1 and CDR2 sequences are SEHNR and FQNEAQ (reference sequence). Molecular-barcoded quantitative 5'-RACE produced these TCR beta libraries. MiXCR, applied by TCRdb to the 5' RACE reads, yields one record per CDR3 protein. The sample holds about 150,000 distinct CDR3 sequences, around 42% seen once. This chain connects TRBV7-9 to TRBJ2-2; 10 bases line up with TRBD2. Sequencing was done on a sample of synovial fluid, either unsorted or a sorted T cell fraction (not recorded which). The source is a male donor with ankylosing spondylitis. This CDR3 is CASSPRGTSVGELFF. The CDR3 region has the DNA TGTGCCAGCAGCCCCAGAGGGACTAGCGTCGGGGAGCTGTTTTTT.